This TCR beta chain was identified during a study of glioma-infiltrating T cells. Points from the study as a whole: Above-expected tissue-blood divergence occurred in all gliomas, most in low-grade ones. CDR3 overlap between tissue and blood was very small.

In its sample, this clonotype was seen many times. What it recognizes is unknown. The germline V gene encodes CDR1 MNHNS and CDR2 SASEGT. The CDR3 length is 14 residues. The V end lost 6 bases, the J end lost 4 bases, and 12 bases lay between the germline ends. The iRepertoire nested amplicon-rescue multiplex PCR amplified TCR alpha and beta CDR3s from RNA. Tissue mRNA or PBMC total RNA, roughly 100-400 ng, went into one-step reverse transcription and amplification. One entry per CDR3 protein, called by TCRdb with MiXCR from the multiplex PCR reads. The data show approximately 88,000 distinct CDR3 sequences, 20% to 25% seen once.

This chain joins TRBV6-1 and TRBJ2-2; D call uncertain. Sequencing was done on a sample of glioma tissue, nonneoplastic brain tissue, or PBMCs (not recorded which). This receptor was identified in a human donor with low-grade glioma or glioblastoma, undergoing nonglioma brain surgery, or in good health (not recorded which). The CDR3 spells CASSRDSSTGELFF. CDR3 nucleotides: TGTGCCAGCAGCCGTGACTCCAGCACCGGGGAGCTGTTTTTT.